The rows below give T cell receptor beta chains drawn from one sample of a study of cytomegalovirus exposure and HLA in healthy donors. Generated by immunoSEQ multiplex PCR, the TCRdb table keeps only in-frame clones and is missing some. Here the sample spans about 280,000 clones, approximately 90% being singletons. Material: PBMCs. All receptors derive from a young woman in good health and CMV-seronegative. The CDR3 runs from the conserved cysteine through the conserved F or W. A D gene is named only where the DNA matches it firmly. Clone size appears in some rows only: once, few, many, or a class for an expanded clone.

D: TRBD1; size: -; J: TRBJ1-2; V: TRBV9; DNA: TGTGCCAGCAGCCCGCGGACAGGGTATGGCTACACCTTC; CDR3: CASSPRTGYGYTF
D: -; size: -; J: TRBJ2-1; V: TRBV14; DNA: TGTGCCAGCAGCCCTCTATTACAAGCGGAATTGCAGTTCTTC; CDR3: CASSPLLQAELQFF
D: TRBD1; size: once; J: TRBJ2-7; V: TRBV6-1; DNA: TGTGCCAGCAGCCGGGACAGAAGCTCCTACGAGCAGTACTTC; CDR3: CASSRDRSSYEQYF
D: -; size: -; J: TRBJ2-1; V: TRBV6-1; DNA: TGTGCCTGTGGGGGCTGGCGGGGGTGGTATGAGCAGTTCTTC; CDR3: CACGGWRGWYEQFF
D: TRBD1; size: -; J: TRBJ2-7; V: TRBV7-9; DNA: TGTGCCAGCAGCAAGGACAGGGAGAGATCCTACGAGCAGTACTTC; CDR3: CASSKDRERSYEQYF
D: TRBD1; size: -; J: TRBJ1-4; V: TRBV5-6; DNA: TGTGCCAGCAGCTTTAGTGCCGGGACAGGGGCCGGCGTTAGTGAAAAACTGTTTTTT; CDR3: CASSFSAGTGAGVSEKLFF
D: -; size: -; J: TRBJ2-5; V: TRBV6-5; DNA: TGTGCCAGCAGTTACTTTCTGGACACAACACAAGAGACCCAGTACTTC; CDR3: CASSYFLDTTQETQYF
D: TRBD2; size: -; J: TRBJ2-1; V: TRBV29-1; DNA: TGCAGCGGGATGCGAGGACTAGCGGGGGGGGGCGAGCAGTTCTTC; CDR3: CSGMRGLAGGGEQFF
D: TRBD2; size: -; J: TRBJ2-1; V: TRBV4-1; DNA: TGCGCCAGCAGCCAAGTGCAGCGGGGGGGGCCTTATCTTGCGGAACAGTTCTTC; CDR3: CASSQVQRGGPYLAEQFF
D: -; size: -; J: TRBJ2-7; V: TRBV29-1; DNA: TGCAGCGTTGAAATCAGCTCCTACGAGCAGTACTTC; CDR3: CSVEISSYEQYF
D: TRBD1; size: -; J: TRBJ1-1; V: TRBV5-4; DNA: TGTGCCAGCAGCTCTTTAGACAGGGGCCTCACTGAAGCTTTCTTT; CDR3: CASSSLDRGLTEAFF
D: -; size: -; J: TRBJ1-6; V: TRBV27; DNA: TGTGCCAGCAGTTTACGGGGATTCCCGAGCTCCTATAATTCACCCCTCCACTTT; CDR3: CASSLRGFPSSYNSPLHF
D: -; size: -; J: TRBJ1-5; V: TRBV6-1; DNA: TGTGCCAGCAGTACCCCGGGAGTAGTTGGACAGCCCCAGCATTTT; CDR3: CASSTPGVVGQPQHF
D: TRBD1; size: -; J: TRBJ1-1; V: TRBV7-3; DNA: TGTGCCAGCAGCTTAAGGGAACAGGGGTCTCTCTACGGGTGGACTGAAGCTTTCTTT; CDR3: CASSLREQGSLYGWTEAFF
D: TRBD2; size: -; J: TRBJ2-7; V: TRBV5-1; DNA: TGCGCCAGCTCGACTAGCGGGGGGGACTACGAGCAGTACTTC; CDR3: CASSTSGGDYEQYF
D: -; size: -; J: TRBJ1-4; V: TRBV11-2; DNA: TGTGCCAGCAGCTCATCTCCCTTCGGGGGTGAAAAACTGTTTTTT; CDR3: CASSSSPFGGEKLFF
D: TRBD1; size: -; J: TRBJ1-1; V: TRBV18; DNA: TGTGCCAGCTCACCCCTCACAGGGGTTAGTGAAGCTTTCTTT; CDR3: CASSPLTGVSEAFF
D: TRBD1; size: -; J: TRBJ2-7; V: TRBV15; DNA: TGTGCCACCAGCAGAGATAACCGGGACAGGGCCGTCGAGCAGTACTTC; CDR3: CATSRDNRDRAVEQYF
D: TRBD1; size: -; J: TRBJ1-2; V: TRBV5-1; DNA: TGCGCCAGCAGCCTTTCCACCGGACAGGGATATGGCTACACCTTC; CDR3: CASSLSTGQGYGYTF
D: -; size: -; J: TRBJ1-4; V: TRBV5-1; DNA: TGCGCCAGCAGCCCGGACGGGAGGGAAAAACTGTTTTTT; CDR3: CASSPDGREKLFF
D: TRBD2; size: once; J: TRBJ2-5; V: TRBV30; DNA: TGTGCCTGGAGTCCAGGGACTAGCGGTCAAGAGACCCAGTACTTC; CDR3: CAWSPGTSGQETQYF
D: -; size: once; J: TRBJ2-4; V: TRBV16; DNA: TGTGCCAGCAGCCACCTCAGGGTTGATAGTGCGGCCAAAAACATTCAGTACTTC; CDR3: CASSHLRVDSAAKNIQYF
D: -; size: -; J: TRBJ1-2; V: TRBV30; DNA: TGTGCCTGGAGGAGGCAAGTCTATGGCTACACCTTC; CDR3: CAWRRQVYGYTF
D: TRBD2; size: -; J: TRBJ2-2; V: TRBV4-1; DNA: TGCGCCAGCAGCCCACACGGGACTAGCGGGGGGGCGGGGAACACCGGGGAGCTGTTTTTT; CDR3: CASSPHGTSGGAGNTGELFF
D: -; size: -; J: TRBJ1-5; V: TRBV27; DNA: TGTGCCAGCAGACTCGATCAGGCCGTTAGCAATCAGCCCCAGCATTTT; CDR3: CASRLDQAVSNQPQHF
D: TRBD1; size: -; J: TRBJ1-2; V: TRBV5-6; DNA: TGTGCCAGCAGCTACGCCCGGGACAGGGTTTACTATGGCTACACCTTC; CDR3: CASSYARDRVYYGYTF
D: -; size: -; J: TRBJ1-2; V: TRBV5-1; DNA: TGCGCCAGCAGCTTGGCGGGGTCGGGGAATGGCTACACCTTC; CDR3: CASSLAGSGNGYTF
D: -; size: -; J: TRBJ2-3; V: TRBV9; DNA: TGTGCCAGCAGCGTAGTAGGCAGGCACATGTATTTT; CDR3: CASSVVGRHMYF
D: TRBD2; size: once; J: TRBJ2-3; V: TRBV5-1; DNA: TGCGCCAGCAGCAGAGGTAGCGGGGCCAGAGATACGCAGTATTTT; CDR3: CASSRGSGARDTQYF
D: -; size: -; J: TRBJ2-2; V: TRBV27; DNA: TGTGCCAGCAGTAGGCCGGGACAGAACACCGGGGAGCTGTTTTTT; CDR3: CASSRPGQNTGELFF
D: TRBD1; size: -; J: TRBJ2-7; V: TRBV27; DNA: TGTGCCAGCAGTCCGAGGACAGGGGGGTTCTACGAGCAGTACTTC; CDR3: CASSPRTGGFYEQYF
D: -; size: -; J: TRBJ2-7; V: TRBV4-1; DNA: TGCGCCAGCAGCCAGGGGACACAATTTTCCTACGAGCAGTACTTC; CDR3: CASSQGTQFSYEQYF
D: -; size: -; J: TRBJ2-5; V: TRBV15; DNA: TGTGCCACCAGCTCGGGGATTTCGGCGATCTGGAGGGAGACCCAGTACTTC; CDR3: CATSSGISAIWRETQYF
D: -; size: few; J: TRBJ1-1; V: TRBV27; DNA: TGTGCCAGCAGTTTATCGATCCAGGGAGGGGGGACTGAAGCTTTCTTT; CDR3: CASSLSIQGGGTEAFF
D: -; size: -; J: TRBJ1-1; V: TRBV29-1; DNA: TGCAGCGTTGAATCGCGGCTCATGAACACTGAAGCTTTCTTT; CDR3: CSVESRLMNTEAFF
D: -; size: -; J: TRBJ2-7; V: TRBV4-1; DNA: TGCGCCAGCAGCTTCTCAACTAGCCGGTCTGACGACGAGCAGTACTTC; CDR3: CASSFSTSRSDDEQYF
D: TRBD1; size: once; J: TRBJ2-1; V: TRBV6-1; DNA: TGTGCCAGCAGTGCTCCCGACAGGGTACGGTTCTACAATGAGCAGTTCTTC; CDR3: CASSAPDRVRFYNEQFF
D: -; size: -; J: TRBJ1-2; V: TRBV7-9; DNA: TGTTCCAGCAGCTTAGCTGTTGGGCCCCAGGCCTATGGCTACACCTTC; CDR3: CSSSLAVGPQAYGYTF
D: TRBD2; size: -; J: TRBJ2-3; V: TRBV2; DNA: TGTGCCAGAGGGACTAGCGGGGGGAACACAGATACGCAGTATTTT; CDR3: CARGTSGGNTDTQYF
D: TRBD1; size: -; J: TRBJ2-7; V: TRBV10-1; DNA: TGCGCCAGCAGCGAGAACCTCCAGGGGGCCCCTTACGAGCAGTACTTC; CDR3: CASSENLQGAPYEQYF
D: -; size: -; J: TRBJ1-4; V: TRBV20-1; DNA: TGCAGTGCTAGTCCATATGAAAAACTGTTTTTT; CDR3: CSASPYEKLFF
D: -; size: -; J: TRBJ2-7; V: TRBV7-9; DNA: TGTGCCAGCAGCTTAAGAGGTGGTTACGAGCAGTACTTC; CDR3: CASSLRGGYEQYF
D: -; size: once; J: TRBJ1-5; V: TRBV2; DNA: TGTGCCAGCAGTTCAGGGGACCATAGCAATCAGCCCCAGCATTTT; CDR3: CASSSGDHSNQPQHF
D: -; size: -; J: TRBJ1-1; V: TRBV6-6; DNA: TGTGCCAGCATAGACAGGTTTGGCACTGAAGCTTTCTTT; CDR3: CASIDRFGTEAFF
D: TRBD2; size: -; J: TRBJ2-7; V: TRBV7-2; DNA: TGTGCCTCTTCGCTCGGGGGGACCGAGCAGTACTTC; CDR3: CASSLGGTEQYF
D: -; size: -; J: TRBJ1-1; V: TRBV5-4; DNA: TGTGCCAGCAGCCAAGGTACCTGGGGCGCGCGAACTGAAGCTTTCTTT; CDR3: CASSQGTWGARTEAFF
D: TRBD1; size: -; J: TRBJ1-1; V: TRBV2; DNA: TGTGCCAGCAGCCCCATTCAGGGGGCTTGGAGCACTGAAGCTTTCTTT; CDR3: CASSPIQGAWSTEAFF
D: TRBD2; size: -; J: TRBJ2-3; V: TRBV13; DNA: TGTGCCAGCAGCTCCGGGACTAGCGGAATCACAGATACGCAGTATTTT; CDR3: CASSSGTSGITDTQYF
D: TRBD1; size: -; J: TRBJ2-1; V: TRBV29-1; DNA: TGCAGCGGGGAACAGGGGCGGGAGTTCTTC; CDR3: CSGEQGREFF
D: -; size: -; J: TRBJ1-6; V: TRBV27; DNA: TGTGCCAGCAGTTTATTATCGGGACATTGGGATTCACCCCTCCACTTT; CDR3: CASSLLSGHWDSPLHF
D: -; size: once; J: TRBJ1-6; V: TRBV6-1; DNA: TGTGCCAGCAGTGAACTCGACGCGGGGGATTCCCCCCTCCACTTT; CDR3: CASSELDAGDSPLHF
D: TRBD2; size: few; J: TRBJ2-1; V: TRBV6-4; DNA: TGTGCCAGCAGCCCGGGACTAGCGACAAATGAGCAGTTCTTC; CDR3: CASSPGLATNEQFF